The 25 T cell receptor beta chains in this list originate from one sample, sequenced in a study of T cell responses to AZD1222 COVID-19 vaccine. Generated by immunoSEQ multiplex PCR, the TCRdb table keeps only in-frame clones and is missing some. The profile covers some 130,000 clones, with nearly 95% appearing a single time and about 5% taken by the ten largest. The sample in question was peripheral blood, obtained on day 0 of AZD1222 vaccination. These TCRs come from an adult in good health.

The rearrangement uses TRBV19 and TRBJ2-7, with TRBD1 matching over 8 bases. Germline CDR1 is LNHDA and CDR2 is SQIVND (reference sequence). This CDR3 has 14 residues. V lost 5 bases to trimming and J lost 2 bases; unmatched junction nucleotides: 5. CDR3 loop: CASSQGQDAYEQYF. CDR3 DNA: TGTGCCAGTAGTCAGGGACAGGATGCCTACGAGCAGTACTTC.

The rearrangement links TRBV20-1 to TRBJ1-1, with D hard to call. Germline-derived CDR1 and CDR2 are DFQATT and SNEGSKA (reference sequence). This CDR3 has 13 amino acids. V was trimmed by 3 bases and J by 1 base, leaving 9 bases between them. CDR3 protein: CSASSPENTEAFF. The CDR3 DNA follows: TGCAGTGCTAGTAGCCCAGAGAACACTGAAGCTTTCTTT.

The J gene is TRBJ2-3, the V gene TRBV10-3; 7 bases are a match to TRBD2. This CDR3 contains 18 residues. J was trimmed by 2 bases and V by 0 bases; bases with no gene match: 11. Germline V gene sequence: CDR1 ENHRY, CDR2 SYGVKD. Here the CDR3 reads CAISESSPGSGFTDTQYF. CDR3 DNA sequence: TGTGCCATCAGTGAGTCGAGCCCCGGTAGCGGGTTCACAGATACGCAGTATTTT.

The chain carries TRBV6-1 and TRBJ2-7; 8 bases align to TRBD1. Per the germline V gene, CDR1 is MNHNS and CDR2 is SASEGT. Losses at the gene ends were 2 bases for V and 4 bases for J; bases not matched to a gene: 7. The CDR3 totals 15 residues. The CDR3 loop is CASSETGGLVYEQYF. The CDR3 nucleotides are TGTGCCAGCAGTGAAACAGGGGGTCTGGTGTACGAGCAGTACTTC.

The gene calls are TRBV30 and TRBJ1-1; 9 bases agree with TRBD1. CDR1 and CDR2 (germline): GTSNPN, SVGIG (reference sequence). The CDR3 totals 13 residues. This CDR3 reads CAFNTGGNTEAFF. The CDR3 DNA reads TGTGCTTTCAATACAGGGGGCAACACTGAAGCTTTCTTT.

A remark on this clone: An end of the junction does not agree with germline; a read error may underlie this. The chain recombines TRBV5-1 with TRBJ2-7; 12 bases are shared with TRBD1. Germline V gives CDR1 SGHRS, CDR2 YFSETQ. The CDR3 consists of 15 residues. This chain's CDR3 is CASSLAGTGGSSGDF. DNA of the CDR3: TGCGCCAGCAGCCTAGCCGGGACAGGGGGCTCCTCGGGGGACTTC.

The rearrangement joins TRBV2 to TRBJ2-7; D not certain. Looked up from germline, CDR1 is SNHLY and CDR2 is FYNNEI. This CDR3 is built from 12 residues. Deletions cut 6 bases from V and 2 bases from J, with 8 bases between. CDR3 bases: TGTGCCAGCAGGCAGGATGCCTACGAGCAGTACTTC. Translated, it gives CASRQDAYEQYF.

The gene calls are TRBV3-1 (or the pseudogene TRBV3-2) and TRBJ2-3; the match to TRBD2 covers 7 bases. Germline lookup yields CDR1 LGHDT and CDR2 YNNKEL (reference sequence). The CDR3 extends over 16 amino acids. V lost 3 bases and J lost 4; bases outside the gene matches: 10. The CDR3 sequence: CASSQRAGPQPDTQYF. CDR3 in DNA: TGTGCCAGCAGCCAGCGAGCGGGGCCCCAGCCAGATACGCAGTATTTT.

This rearrangement joins TRBV28 to TRBJ1-2; TRBD1 aligns across 11 bases. V lost 6 bases, J lost 8 bases, and 8 bases stayed unmatched. CDR3 size: 14 residues. Germline V lookup: CDR1 MDHEN, CDR2 SYDVKM. CDR3 DNA sequence: TGTGCCAGCAGGCCTCCGGGACAGGGGGAGGGCTACACCTTC. It codes for CASRPPGQGEGYTF.

The V call is TRBV5-1, the J call TRBJ2-2; 7 bases align to TRBD1. The length of the CDR3 is 16 residues. Germline V gene data show CDR1 as SGHRS and CDR2 as YFSETQ. J gave up 4 bases and V 2 bases, and 8 bases lay outside the gene matches. CDR3 coding DNA: TGCGCCAGCAGCTTCAGGGACAGAGGATTCACCGGGGAGCTGTTTTTT. This gives the protein CASSFRDRGFTGELFF.

V is TRBV30 and J is TRBJ1-4, with a tentative D call TRBD1 (6 bases). The CDR3 is 13 residues long. Germline-derived CDR1 and CDR2 are GTSNPN and SVGIG (reference sequence). The V end was cut by 4 bases, the J end by 7 bases, with 13 bases between. CDR3 in amino acids: CAWNQGGGEKLFF. The CDR3 coding sequence is TGTGCCTGGAACCAGGGAGGGGGTGAAAAACTGTTTTTT.

The V gene is TRBV5-4, the J gene TRBJ2-2, with D hard to call. The CDR3 runs to 13 residues. The ends were cut back, 2 bases at V and 4 bases at J, with 6 bases in the middle. Germline V gene data show CDR1 as SGHNT and CDR2 as YYREEE (reference sequence). The CDR3 DNA is TGTGCCAGCAGCTTTGCCCCCACCGGGGAGCTGTTTTTT. Protein: CASSFAPTGELFF.

This clone was found once. This chain links TRBV6-4 with TRBJ1-1; D may be TRBD1 (6 bases). Germline assignment: CDR1 MRHNA and CDR2 SNTAGT. The V and J ends lost 6 bases and 4 bases respectively, with 18 bases between them. The CDR3 runs to 15 residues. The CDR3 nucleotides are TGTGCCAGCAGGAGGACAGTCGGAGGGGGCACTGAAGCTTTCTTT. Residues: CASRRTVGGGTEAFF.

V gene TRBV15 combines with J gene TRBJ2-1, with a tentative D call TRBD2 (5 bases). Germline CDR1 reads LNHNV; CDR2 reads YYDKDF (reference sequence). V was pared by 0 bases and J by 1 base, with 19 bases between. The CDR3 totals 19 residues. CDR3 nucleotide sequence: TGTGCCACCAGCAGAGATTATGGTTCGGGGTCGGGGTCCTACAATGAGCAGTTCTTC. Protein product: CATSRDYGSGSGSYNEQFF.

This clone appeared a single time. The chain joins TRBV20-1 to TRBJ2-7; maybe TRBD2 (6 bases). Trimming shortened V by 6 bases and J by 7 bases, and 13 bases separated the two germline ends. The CDR3 runs to 11 residues. Germline CDR1 reads DFQATT; CDR2 reads SNEGSKA (reference sequence). Here the CDR3 reads CSALRGREQYF. CDR3 coding DNA: TGCAGTGCCCTAAGAGGGAGGGAGCAGTACTTC.

V gene TRBV5-5 combines with J gene TRBJ2-5; D is unclear. The length of the CDR3 is 16 residues. Germline V gene data show CDR1 as SGHKS and CDR2 as YYEKEE (reference sequence). V dropped 1 base and J dropped 1 base, with 14 bases sitting between them. This CDR3 reads CASSLSSYLSQETQYF. The CDR3 DNA is TGTGCCAGCAGCTTGAGTTCGTACCTTTCCCAAGAGACCCAGTACTTC.

This clone has a handful of counts. The chain has TRBV11-2 and TRBJ1-1; D perhaps matches TRBD1 (6 bases). This CDR3 is 15 amino acids long. The V gene's germline CDR1 is SGHAT and CDR2 FQNNGV. Trimming took off 3 bases at V and 0 bases at J, with 11 bases between the two ends. The CDR3 reads CASSFNGQLNTEAFF. The CDR3 DNA follows: TGTGCCAGCAGCTTCAACGGACAGTTGAACACTGAAGCTTTCTTT. Full variable domain (missing parts from reference TRBV11-2 and TRBJ1-1): EAGVAQSPRYKIIEKRQSVAFWCNPISGHATLYWYQQILGQGPKLLIQFQNNGVVDDSQLPKDRFSAERLKGVDSTLKIQPAKLEDSAVYLCASSFNGQLNTEAFFGQGTRLTVV.

To note about this clone: One junction end does not reproduce the germline sequence, and a read error may be involved. The chain is built from TRBV11-3 and TRBJ2-7; possible D gene TRBD1, 6 bases. CDR1 is SGHNT and CDR2 is YENEEA in the germline V gene. The CDR3 runs to 14 residues. This CDR3 is CASSLDQGSHEQYF. CDR3 in DNA: TGTGCCAGCAGTTTAGATCAGGGGAGCCACGAGCAGTACTTC.

The chain links TRBV9 to TRBJ2-1; D call uncertain. The length of the CDR3 is 12 residues. V was clipped by 4 bases and J by 7 bases, with 9 bases between them. Germline CDR1 SGDLS, CDR2 YYNGEE. CDR3 sequence reads: CASSPGENEQFF. DNA of the CDR3: TGTGCCAGCAGCCCCGGCGAGAATGAGCAGTTCTTC. The complete variable domain, with remaining parts taken from reference TRBV9 and TRBJ2-1, reads DSGVTQTPKHLITATGQRVTLRCSPRSGDLSVYWYQQSLDQGLQFLIQYYNGEERAKGNILERFSAQQFPDLHSELNLSSLELGDSALYFCASSPGENEQFFGPGTRLTVL.

The chain carries TRBV28 and TRBJ1-1; no clear D gene. The V gene lost 2 bases and the J gene lost 1 base, with 5 bases spanning the gap. Germline V gene lookup returns CDR1 MDHEN and CDR2 SYDVKM. CDR3 length: 13 residues. CDR3 nucleotides: TGTGCCAGCAGTTTAGGATCGAACACTGAAGCTTTCTTT. Its protein is CASSLGSNTEAFF.

The chain has TRBV10-3 and TRBJ2-2; the D is unclear. V was clipped by 3 bases and J by 5 bases, with 7 bases between them. This CDR3 has 13 amino acids. Germline values: CDR1 ENHRY, CDR2 SYGVKD. CDR3 DNA sequence: TGTGCCATCAGTGAAAGTGGGACCGGGGAGCTGTTTTTT. It is translated as CAISESGTGELFF.

In DNA form, the CDR3 reads TGTGCCAGCAGCGTATCAGATAACAGGGGGCGCATTTCAGGAAACACCATATATTTT. This codes for CASSVSDNRGRISGNTIYF. This rearrangement joins TRBV9 to TRBJ1-3; TRBD1 matches at 9 bases. Germline CDR1 SGDLS, CDR2 YYNGEE. Losses at the gene ends were 1 base for V and 4 bases for J; bases not matched to a gene: 15. This CDR3 is 19 amino acids long.

The chain employs TRBV19 and TRBJ2-7; TRBD2 matches at 14 bases. The length of the CDR3 is 16 residues. In germline, CDR1 is LNHDA, CDR2 SQIVND (reference sequence). V shed 5 bases, J shed 0 bases, and the junction held 3 bases outside the gene matches. DNA for the CDR3: TGTGCCAGTAGTGCCGGACTAGCGGGGGGCTCCTACGAGCAGTACTTC. Protein product: CASSAGLAGGSYEQYF.

This clone has a single count. The CDR3 DNA is TGCAGTGCTAGTTCTATTTGGGCTAGCGGGAGGGGTGGCACAGATACGCAGTATTTT. It is translated as CSASSIWASGRGGTDTQYF. The rearrangement uses TRBV20-1 and TRBJ2-3, with 12 bases aligning to TRBD2. This CDR3 comprises 19 residues. Germline V CDR1 and CDR2: DFQATT, SNEGSKA (reference sequence). V was clipped by 3 bases and J by 1 base; unmatched bases: 14.

J is TRBJ1-2 and V is TRBV3-1 (or the pseudogene TRBV3-2), with D possibly TRBD1 on 6 matching bases. The length of the CDR3 is 15 residues. Germline CDR1 reads LGHDT; CDR2 reads YNNKEL (reference sequence). V lost 0 bases and J lost 4, with 12 bases in between. CDR3 nucleotides: TGTGCCAGCAGCCAAGATAATAGAGGGGGCTATGGCTACACCTTC. Protein sequence: CASSQDNRGGYGYTF.